This T cell receptor beta chain emerged from a study of cytotoxic CD8 clonotypes in ibrutinib-treated CLL. The table came from immunoSEQ multiplex PCR; TCRdb's copy has only in-frame clones and leaves some out. The table shows approximately 330,000 clones, with just under 80% occurring only once. Trimming stripped 3 bases from V and 0 bases from J, with 11 bases between. CDR1 SEHNR and CDR2 FQNEAQ come from the germline V gene (reference sequence). This CDR3 has 15 amino acids. This rearrangement joins TRBV7-9 to TRBJ1-1; possibly TRBD1 for D (6 bases). This clonotype was obtained from a human donor with chronic lymphocytic leukemia. The specimen was PBMCs, collected before ibrutinib treatment. The CDR3 loop reads CASSFSQGMNTEAFF. CDR3 bases: TGTGCCAGCAGCTTTAGCCAGGGGATGAACACTGAAGCTTTCTTT.